This T cell receptor beta chain is from a study of blood T cell repertoires in COVID-19. In the study overall: Samples came from the United States, Italy and Spain, spanning acute and convalescent COVID-19.

Original processing methods: The assay estimated nucleated cells by amplifying reference gene primers. Produced via immunoSEQ multiplex PCR; TCRdb's table is partial and in-frame only. V and J calls and clone size are copied from that table; D and trimming were computed from the DNA. Of about 200,000 clones in the sample, around 80% were seen once. Germline CDR1 SGHRS, CDR2 YFSETQ. Trimming removed 3 bases at V and 3 bases at J, with 9 bases between. The CDR3 has 14 residues. This clonotype originated in a woman older than 75 with acute or convalescent COVID-19. This sequence joins TRBV5-1 and TRBJ2-2; D is perhaps TRBD1 (5 bases). The specimen sequenced was peripheral blood. The CDR3 spells CASSSTTDTGELFF. The CDR3 nucleotides read TGCGCCAGCAGCTCGACGACAGACACCGGGGAGCTGTTTTTT. The full variable domain, completed using reference TRBV5-1 and TRBJ2-2, is KAGVTQTPRYLIKTRGQQVTLSCSPISGHRSVSWYQQTPGQGLQFLFEYFSETQRNKGNFPGRFSGRQFSNSRSEMNVSTLELGDSALYLCASSSTTDTGELFFGEGSRLTVL.